These T cell receptor beta chains were read from a single sample in a study of T-cell memory formation after mild COVID-19. TCRdb recomputed calls from the 5' RACE reads with MiXCR, one row per CDR3 protein. The data hold under 250,000 distinct CDR3 sequences, with 15% observed a single time. The specimen sequenced was PBMCs or a T cell subset sorted from them (not recorded which). The receptors stem from an adult woman who had mild COVID-19 (a few samples of this study predate the infection). Cell type and time point are not known. Each CDR3 is given with its conserved first and last residue. The D gene is left open where the match is weak. A row's size may be missing; if present it is once, few, many or a size class.

D	size	V	J	CDR3	DNA
.	.	TRBV14	TRBJ1-2	CASSHISSSHGYTF	TGTGCCAGCAGCCATATTTCTTCTTCTCATGGCTACACCTTC
TRBD1	many	TRBV5-1	TRBJ2-7	CASSLTDRVVGEQYF	TGCGCCAGCAGCCTCACGGACAGGGTGGTTGGCGAGCAGTACTTC
TRBD2	.	TRBV5-1	TRBJ2-7	CASSLSGGTDSYEQYF	TGCGCCAGCAGCTTAAGCGGGGGAACAGACTCCTACGAGCAGTACTTC
.	.	TRBV20-1	TRBJ1-2	CSARRQEKPSCF	TGCAGTGCGAGAAGACAGGAGAAGCCCTCGTGCTTC
.	few	TRBV12-5	TRBJ1-5	CASGPDLDQPQHF	TGTGCTAGTGGACCGGACCTGGATCAGCCCCAGCATTTT
.	few	TRBV7-6	TRBJ1-4	CASSREKLFF	TGTGCCAGCAGCCGCGAAAAACTGTTTTTT
.	.	TRBV5-1	TRBJ2-5	CASSLSAGTETQYF	TGCGCCAGCAGCTTGTCCGCGGGAACAGAGACCCAGTACTTC
.	many	TRBV6-1	TRBJ1-1	CASSTDRLNTEAFF	TGTGCCAGCAGTACGGACAGACTGAACACTGAAGCTTTCTTT
.	few	TRBV27	TRBJ2-7	CATGEFNEQYF	TGTGCCACGGGGGAATTCAACGAGCAGTACTTC
.	many	TRBV24-1	TRBJ2-5	CATASREALGETQYF	TGTGCCACCGCCTCGAGGGAGGCCCTGGGAGAGACCCAGTACTTC
.	.	TRBV18	TRBJ1-1	CASSPSGGRNTEAFF	TGTGCCAGCTCACCATCGGGGGGGAGGAACACTGAAGCTTTCTTT
.	few	TRBV7-8	TRBJ2-3	CASSFPGSGTDTQYF	TGTGCCAGCAGCTTCCCCGGGTCGGGCACAGATACGCAGTATTTT
TRBD1	few	TRBV6-4	TRBJ1-2	CASSPQGESGYTF	TGTGCCAGCAGTCCTCAGGGGGAGAGTGGCTACACCTTC
TRBD2	many	TRBV12-3/TRBV12-4	TRBJ2-7	CASSSSGSSYEQYF	TGTGCCAGCAGTTCTAGCGGGAGCTCCTACGAGCAGTACTTC
.	few	TRBV2	TRBJ1-1	CASSDEGWSTEAFF	TGTGCCAGCAGTGACGAGGGGTGGAGCACTGAAGCTTTCTTT
TRBD1	.	TRBV20-1	TRBJ1-2	CSARDSTNYGYTF	TGCAGTGCTCGGGACAGTACTAACTATGGCTACACCTTC
.	few	TRBV20-1	TRBJ1-1	CSQPGTVNTEAFF	TGCAGTCAACCAGGGACGGTGAACACTGAAGCTTTCTTT
TRBD1	many	TRBV7-2	TRBJ2-7	CASSLVHTGGYEQYF	TGTGCCAGCAGCTTAGTACACACAGGGGGCTACGAGCAGTACTTC
TRBD1	few	TRBV2	TRBJ2-3	CASSGPGQGSDTQYF	TGTGCCAGCAGTGGGCCGGGACAGGGGTCCGATACGCAGTATTTT
TRBD1	.	TRBV7-9	TRBJ2-7	CAGDRQGGQQYF	TGTGCCGGCGATAGACAGGGTGGGCAGCAGTACTTC